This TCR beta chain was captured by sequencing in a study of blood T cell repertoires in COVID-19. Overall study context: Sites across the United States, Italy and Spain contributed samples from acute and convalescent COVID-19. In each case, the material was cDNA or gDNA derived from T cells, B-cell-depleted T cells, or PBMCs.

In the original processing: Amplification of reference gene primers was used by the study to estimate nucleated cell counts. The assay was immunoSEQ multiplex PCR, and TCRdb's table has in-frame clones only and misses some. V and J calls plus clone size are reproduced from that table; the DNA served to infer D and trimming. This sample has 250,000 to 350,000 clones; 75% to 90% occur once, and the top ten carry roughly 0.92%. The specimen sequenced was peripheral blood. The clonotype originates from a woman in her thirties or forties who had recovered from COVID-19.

The CDR3 nucleotides are TGTGCCAGCAGTCAACAGACAGGTTTTGGCTACACCTTC. It specifies CASSQQTGFGYTF. The chain recombines TRBV12-3 or TRBV12-4 with TRBJ1-2, with TRBD1 as a possible D gene (6 bases). The V end was cut by 5 bases, the J end by 7 bases, with 14 bases between. CDR3 size: 13 residues.